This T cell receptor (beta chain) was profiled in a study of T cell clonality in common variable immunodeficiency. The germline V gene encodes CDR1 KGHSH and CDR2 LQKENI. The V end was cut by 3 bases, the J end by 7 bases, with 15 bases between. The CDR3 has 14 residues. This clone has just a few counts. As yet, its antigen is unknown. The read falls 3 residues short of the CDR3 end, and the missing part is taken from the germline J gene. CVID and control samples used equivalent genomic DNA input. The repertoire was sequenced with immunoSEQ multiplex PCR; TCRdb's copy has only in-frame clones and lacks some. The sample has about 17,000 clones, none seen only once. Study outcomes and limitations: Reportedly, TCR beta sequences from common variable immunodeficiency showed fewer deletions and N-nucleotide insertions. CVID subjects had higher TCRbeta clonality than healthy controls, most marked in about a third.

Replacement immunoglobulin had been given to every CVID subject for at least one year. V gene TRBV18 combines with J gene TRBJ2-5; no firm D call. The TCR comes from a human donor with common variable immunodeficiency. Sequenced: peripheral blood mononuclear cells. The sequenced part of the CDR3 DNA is TGTGCCAGCTCACCGTACAGTGAGCCCGGGACC. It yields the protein CASSPYSEPGT. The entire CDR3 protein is CASSPYSEPGTQYF.